The 14 T cell receptor beta chains listed next were all sequenced from one sample in a study of graft-versus-host responses after intestinal transplantation. No antigen has been identified for these receptors. Clones were sequenced by immunoSEQ multiplex PCR, and TCRdb holds only the in-frame ones, with some missing. The profile shows tens of thousands of clones, roughly 80% of them singletons. The sequenced sample was unstimulated CD8+ T cells sorted from spleen or lymph node cells, obtained before intestinal transplant. All receptors come from a human donor who received an intestinal transplant.

The genes are TRBV2 and TRBJ1-6, with 11 bases lining up with TRBD1. Unmatched junction bases numbered 12, after V lost 7 bases and J lost 16 bases. This CDR3 contains 14 residues. Germline values: CDR1 SNHLY, CDR2 FYNNEI. The CDR3 reads CASMQRDRGISLHF. The CDR3 DNA sequence: TGTGCCAGCATGCAAAGGGACAGGGGGATTTCACTCCACTTT.

The rearrangement joins TRBV19 to TRBJ2-3; unclear D gene. Germline loops: CDR1 LNHDA, CDR2 SQIVND (reference sequence). CDR3 length equals 16 residues. Trimming removed 7 bases from V and 2 bases from J, with 19 bases in between. The CDR3, as DNA: TGTGCCAGTACCCCCGGGCCCCGCCCCTACACAGATACGCAGTATTTT. Its translation: CASTPGPRPYTDTQYF.

The rearrangement links TRBV6-5 to TRBJ2-5; 10 positions match TRBD2. Trimming cost V 2 bases and J 4 bases; bases outside gene matches: 4. This CDR3 has 15 residues. CDR1 MNHEY and CDR2 SVGAGI come from the germline V gene. The CDR3 nucleotides are TGTGCCAGCAGTTACGACCTAGCGGGAGTAGAGACCCAGTACTTC. The encoded protein is CASSYDLAGVETQYF.

The chain uses TRBV2 and TRBJ1-2; 7 bases map to TRBD1. Trimming took 4 bases from V and 5 from J; bases not matched to a gene: 10. Germline V gene lookup returns CDR1 SNHLY and CDR2 FYNNEI. This CDR3 comprises 15 residues. The CDR3 spells CASSAATGNPYGYTF. CDR3 in DNA: TGTGCCAGCAGTGCCGCGACAGGGAACCCATATGGCTACACCTTC.

CDR3 in amino acids: CASSLNTEAFF. CDR3 nucleotides: TGCGCCAGCAGTTTGAACACTGAAGCTTTCTTT. The chain carries TRBV5-1 and TRBJ1-1, with unresolved D. Trimming removed 5 bases from V and 0 bases from J, with 2 bases in between. The CDR3 has 11 residues. The germline V gene has CDR1 SGHRS and CDR2 YFSETQ.

The chain couples TRBV15 to TRBJ2-5; TRBD2 matches at 10 bases. In germline, CDR1 is LNHNV, CDR2 YYDKDF (reference sequence). This CDR3 comprises 15 residues. Trimming removed 0 bases from V and 3 bases from J; junction bases left unmatched: 1. The CDR3 nucleotides are TGTGCCACCAGCAGAGAGGGGACTAGCGAAGAGACCCAGTACTTC. It specifies CATSREGTSEETQYF.

The chain couples TRBV9 to TRBJ2-3, with 9 bases aligning to TRBD1. Looked up from germline, CDR1 is SGDLS and CDR2 is YYNGEE. CDR3 length: 15 amino acids. J was trimmed by 3 bases and V by 7 bases; bases with no gene match: 9. CDR3: CASGTGRGVTDTQYF. CDR3 bases: TGTGCCAGCGGGACAGGGCGTGGTGTGACAGATACGCAGTATTTT.

This clone was counted a single time. The J gene is TRBJ2-7, the V gene TRBV10-2, with no clear D. The CDR3 covers 11 residues. V gave up 2 bases and J gave up 2 bases, with 1 base separating them. CDR1 and CDR2 (germline): WSHSY, SAAADI. The CDR3 nucleotides are TGCGCCAGCAGTGAGCCCTACGAGCAGTACTTC. Its protein is CASSEPYEQYF.

The gene calls are TRBV6-1 and TRBJ2-1; TRBD2 aligns across 10 bases. CDR3 length equals 14 residues. V shed 6 bases, J shed 4 bases, and the junction held 3 bases outside the gene matches. Germline values: CDR1 MNHNS, CDR2 SASEGT. The CDR3 region is CASSGTSAYNEQFF. DNA of the CDR3: TGTGCCAGCAGCGGGACTAGCGCTTACAATGAGCAGTTCTTC.

This clone was seen a few times. V and J are TRBV10-3 and TRBJ2-5; 9 bases fit TRBD2. CDR1 and CDR2 (germline): ENHRY, SYGVKD. The CDR3 is 15 residues long. Trimming took 0 bases from V and 6 from J; bases not matched to a gene: 5. DNA for the CDR3: TGTGCCATCAGTGAGTCGCGGGGGGGGCCTCAGACCCAGTACTTC. Translation gives CAISESRGGPQTQYF.

V gene TRBV19 combines with J gene TRBJ2-5, with a possible D match to TRBD2 (5 bases). Germline lookup yields CDR1 LNHDA and CDR2 SQIVND (reference sequence). The CDR3 is made up of 13 amino acids. V lost 7 bases to trimming and J lost 1 base, with 10 bases between them. The CDR3 sequence: CASNRGSQETQYF. The CDR3, as DNA: TGTGCCAGTAACCGGGGTTCCCAAGAGACCCAGTACTTC.

The chain links TRBV27 to TRBJ1-2, with D possibly TRBD1 on 5 matching bases. V was cut by 0 bases and J by 2 bases, with 7 bases left in between. Germline lookup yields CDR1 MNHEY and CDR2 SMNVEV (reference sequence). The CDR3 has 14 amino acids. The CDR3 coding sequence is TGTGCCAGCAGTTTATCCAGGGCAAACTATGGCTACACCTTC. Its translation: CASSLSRANYGYTF.

The V gene is TRBV9, the J gene TRBJ2-1; 12 nucleotides line up with TRBD2. The length of the CDR3 is 15 residues. Germline V gene lookup returns CDR1 SGDLS and CDR2 YYNGEE. V was pared by 4 bases and J by 6 bases, with 5 bases of the junction left unmatched. The CDR3 reads CASSLRLAGVNEQFF. The CDR3 DNA follows: TGTGCCAGCAGCCTGCGACTAGCGGGAGTCAATGAGCAGTTCTTC.

V and J are TRBV7-9 and TRBJ2-1, with D hard to call. Trimming removed 5 bases from V and 4 bases from J, with 15 bases in between. There are 15 residues in the CDR3. Germline V gives CDR1 SEHNR, CDR2 FQNEAQ (reference sequence). The chain's CDR3 is CASSPQVTRYNEQFF. In DNA, the CDR3 is TGTGCCAGCAGCCCCCAAGTGACGAGGTACAATGAGCAGTTCTTC.